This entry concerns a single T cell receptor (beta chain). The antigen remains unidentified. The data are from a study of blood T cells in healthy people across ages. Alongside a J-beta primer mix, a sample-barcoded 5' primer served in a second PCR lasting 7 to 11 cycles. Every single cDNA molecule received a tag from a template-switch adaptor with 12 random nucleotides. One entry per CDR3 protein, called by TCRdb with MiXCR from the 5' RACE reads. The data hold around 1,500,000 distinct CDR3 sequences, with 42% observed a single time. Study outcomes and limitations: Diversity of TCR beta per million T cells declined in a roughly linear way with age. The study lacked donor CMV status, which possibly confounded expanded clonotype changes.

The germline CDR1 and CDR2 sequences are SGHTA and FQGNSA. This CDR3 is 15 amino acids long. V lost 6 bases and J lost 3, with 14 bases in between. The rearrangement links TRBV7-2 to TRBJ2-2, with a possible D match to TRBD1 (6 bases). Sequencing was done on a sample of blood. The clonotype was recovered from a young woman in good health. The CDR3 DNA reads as TGTGCCAGCAGAGAGGGGGTTATCGACACCGGGGAGCTGTTTTTT. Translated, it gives CASREGVIDTGELFF.